These T cell receptor beta chains were read from a single sample in a study of blood T cell repertoires in COVID-19. This table comes from immunoSEQ multiplex PCR, and its TCRdb copy is limited to in-frame clones, with some not included. The data hold around 420,000 clones, with approximately 85% observed a single time. Material: PBMCs or T cells enriched from blood (not recorded which). All receptors derive from a woman aged 40 to 50 with acute COVID-19. The CDR3 runs from the conserved cysteine through the conserved F or W. A D gene is named only where the DNA matches it firmly. Clone size is given for some rows only: seen once, a few or many times, or a class if the clone is expanded.

v_call	j_call	clone_size	cdr3_length	d_call	cdr3_nt	cdr3_aa
TRBV2	TRBJ1-5	once	14	TRBD1	TGTGCCAGCACTACGACAGGGGGCAATCAGCCCCAGCATTTT	CASTTTGGNQPQHF
TRBV21-1	TRBJ1-5	few	15	-	TGTGCCAGCAGCATGAGGGCCGGATTTGATCAGCCCCAGCATTTT	CASSMRAGFDQPQHF
TRBV5-5	TRBJ2-7	-	15	TRBD1	TGTGCCAGCAGCCAGCCGGGACAGGGTCTATACGAGCAGTACTTC	CASSQPGQGLYEQYF
TRBV2	TRBJ1-2	-	13	TRBD1	TGTGCCAGCAGCAGGGACAGTAACTATGGCTACACCTTC	CASSRDSNYGYTF
TRBV21-1	TRBJ1-3	-	16	-	TGTGCCAGCAGACTTGGACAGGGGGCGGGAGGAAACACCATATATTTT	CASRLGQGAGGNTIYF
TRBV7-9	TRBJ2-5	-	14	TRBD2	TGTGCCAGCAGCTTGGGACTAGCGCGAGAGACCCAGTACTTC	CASSLGLARETQYF
TRBV21-1	TRBJ2-7	few	15	-	TGTGCCAGCACCAAACCCGGGACAGGGGGTCACGAGCAGTACTTC	CASTKPGTGGHEQYF
TRBV19	TRBJ1-5	-	14	-	TGTGCCAGTAGTATAACCGGGGATAATCAGCCCCAGCATTTT	CASSITGDNQPQHF
TRBV7-6	TRBJ2-7	-	15	-	TGTGCCAGCAGCATACAACCGGACTTTTCCTACGAGCAGTACTTC	CASSIQPDFSYEQYF
TRBV7-8	TRBJ2-4	-	19	TRBD2	TGTGCCAGCAGCTTAGCGACTAGCGGGGGGGCCGTTGTCAAAAACATTCAGTACTTC	CASSLATSGGAVVKNIQYF
TRBV30	TRBJ1-3	-	13	-	TGTGCCTGGAGTCCCAGCTCTGGAAACACCATATATTTT	CAWSPSSGNTIYF
TRBV5-1	TRBJ1-1	once	16	-	TGCGCCAGCAGCTTGGGAGGCCCAACTATGAACACTGAAGCTTTCTTT	CASSLGGPTMNTEAFF
TRBV18	TRBJ1-2	-	15	-	TGTGCCAGCTCACGGGTCGGGGGGCAGGAGGATGGCTACACCTTC	CASSRVGGQEDGYTF
TRBV27	TRBJ1-3	-	15	-	TGTGCCAGCTACAGGGAGTTTGCGTCTGGAAACACCATATATTTT	CASYREFASGNTIYF
TRBV5-1	TRBJ2-3	-	14	-	TGCGCCAGCAGCCGTTCTAGGGGGTCAGATACGCAGTATTTT	CASSRSRGSDTQYF
TRBV12-5	TRBJ1-5	-	18	TRBD1	TGTGCTAGTGGTTTGGTTGTTTCACAGGGGGGCGGCGGTCAGCCCCAGCATTTT	CASGLVVSQGGGGQPQHF
TRBV5-1	TRBJ2-3	-	15	TRBD2	TGCGCCAGCAGCCCAAGCGGGGGGGTCTATGATACGCAGTATTTT	CASSPSGGVYDTQYF
TRBV11-2	TRBJ2-1	-	14	-	TGTGCCAGCAGCGGTCCGGGGTCAAAGAATGAGCAGTTCTTC	CASSGPGSKNEQFF
TRBV7-2	TRBJ2-1	-	15	-	TGTGCCAGCAGTCGTTCCGAGGGATCCTACAATGAGCAGTTCTTC	CASSRSEGSYNEQFF
TRBV4-1	TRBJ1-2	-	15	-	TGCGCCAGCAGCCCGTCGCACAGCCTTAACTATGGCTACACCTTC	CASSPSHSLNYGYTF
TRBV11-3	TRBJ1-5	-	15	-	TGTGCCAGCAGCGAACGTTGGGGGCGACATCAGCCCCAGCATTTT	CASSERWGRHQPQHF
TRBV5-1	TRBJ2-5	-	14	-	TGCGCCAGCAGCTTGGATCCAGGGGAAGAGACCCAGTACTTC	CASSLDPGEETQYF
TRBV4-1	TRBJ2-1	-	14	-	TGCGCCAGCAGCCATATCGGGGGATACAATGAGCAGTTCTTC	CASSHIGGYNEQFF
TRBV21-1	TRBJ1-6	once	14	-	TGTGCCAGCAGCAAAGCCTCCAGGGTTTCACCCCTCCACTTT	CASSKASRVSPLHF
TRBV6-2/TRBV6-3	TRBJ1-2	-	14	TRBD1	TGTGCCAGCAGTTACGACAGGGGCGACTATGGCTACACCTTC	CASSYDRGDYGYTF
TRBV28	TRBJ1-5	few	12	-	TGTGCCAGCAGGGGAGCCAATCAGCCCCAGCATTTT	CASRGANQPQHF
TRBV18	TRBJ2-7	-	13	-	TGTGCCAGCTCACCACGGGGAGCCCGGGAGCAGTACTTC	CASSPRGAREQYF
TRBV19	TRBJ1-2	-	12	-	TGTGCCAGTAGTATGGGGGCCAGAGGCTACACCTTC	CASSMGARGYTF
TRBV11-2	TRBJ2-7	-	14	TRBD1	TGTGCCAGCAGTTACGGGGACAGGACCTACGAGCAGTACTTC	CASSYGDRTYEQYF
TRBV3-1/TRBV3-2	TRBJ2-3	-	18	TRBD2	TGTGCCAGCAGTCACCTGGGGCTTGGCGGGGGGACCACAGATACGCAGTATTTT	CASSHLGLGGGTTDTQYF
TRBV6-5	TRBJ1-5	few	14	TRBD1	TGTGCCAGCAGCCCGACAGGGTTGGATCAGCCCCAGCATTTT	CASSPTGLDQPQHF
TRBV15	TRBJ2-7	-	14	-	TGTGCCACCAGCTTGAATCCCAGCTCCTACGAGCAGTACTTC	CATSLNPSSYEQYF
TRBV21-1	TRBJ1-1	-	16	-	TGTGCCAGCAGCAATAGAAGGACAGGGGGTTTCACTGAAGCTTTCTTT	CASSNRRTGGFTEAFF
TRBV2	TRBJ1-2	-	16	TRBD1	TGTGCCAGCAGTGCACGGACAGGGGGGTTCAACTATGGCTACACCTTC	CASSARTGGFNYGYTF
TRBV30	TRBJ1-5	-	14	-	TGTGCCTGGAGTGCGGAAAGGGGAGGCCAGCCCCAGCATTTT	CAWSAERGGQPQHF
TRBV11-2	TRBJ2-1	-	15	TRBD1	TGTGCCAGCAGCCTAAGACAGGGCCCTTTTGATGAGCAGTTCTTC	CASSLRQGPFDEQFF
TRBV7-9	TRBJ2-7	few	15	TRBD1	TGTGCCAGCAGCTATACAGGGGGATACTCCTACGAGCAGTACTTC	CASSYTGGYSYEQYF
TRBV2	TRBJ1-2	-	14	TRBD1	TGTGCCAGCGGGGGGGACAGGCATCCCCGAGGCTACACCTTC	CASGGDRHPRGYTF
TRBV5-1	TRBJ1-3	-	15	-	TGCGCCAGCAGCTCCGGTGAATACTCTGGAAACACCATATATTTT	CASSSGEYSGNTIYF
TRBV25-1	TRBJ2-1	-	15	TRBD2	TGTGCCAGCAGTGACCTAGCGGGGAGCTACAATGAGCAGTTCTTC	CASSDLAGSYNEQFF
TRBV7-2	TRBJ2-1	once	19	TRBD2	TGTGCCAGCAGCCCGGGGACTAGCGGGGGGCTATCTGGGTTTGATAAGCAGTTCTTC	CASSPGTSGGLSGFDKQFF
TRBV6-5	TRBJ1-1	-	15	-	TGTGCCAGCAGTTACTCGTCGGGGGGGCTGGCTGAAGCTTTCTTT	CASSYSSGGLAEAFF
TRBV6-5	TRBJ1-1	-	13	-	TGTGCCACCACGGCGCAGGCGGGTACTGAAGCTTTCTTT	CATTAQAGTEAFF
TRBV6-6	TRBJ1-1	-	13	TRBD1	TGTGCCAGCAGTTACGGGCGACAGGGCGAAGCTTTCTTT	CASSYGRQGEAFF
TRBV14	TRBJ2-7	-	14	TRBD1	TGTGCCAGCAGCCAGCGGACAGGAGAGTACGAGCAGTACTTC	CASSQRTGEYEQYF
TRBV2	TRBJ1-1	-	14	-	TGTGCCACCAAACTTCTTGAGGGGAACACTGAAGCTTTCTTT	CATKLLEGNTEAFF
TRBV27	TRBJ1-5	-	14	-	TGTGCCAGCAGTTTCACCCGCAGGGGCCAGCCCCAGCATTTT	CASSFTRRGQPQHF
TRBV19	TRBJ1-5	-	15	-	TGTGCCAGTAGTATCAACAGGGCGGGCAATCAGCCCCAGCATTTT	CASSINRAGNQPQHF
TRBV10-3	TRBJ1-1	-	13	-	TGTGCCATCAGTAACCAGGGGAACACTGAAGCTTTCTTT	CAISNQGNTEAFF
TRBV7-9	TRBJ2-5	-	16	TRBD1	TGTGCCAGCAGCTTAGTTCGGGGACAGCCTCAAGAGACCCAGTACTTC	CASSLVRGQPQETQYF
TRBV5-1	TRBJ2-2	once	16	-	TGCGCCAGCAGCTCCCGCGAGGGGGCGAACACCGGGGAGCTGTTTTTT	CASSSREGANTGELFF